This T cell receptor (beta chain) was profiled in a study of STAT5B mutations in CD4+ large granular lymphocyte leukemia (dated by TCRdb to between 2021 and 2024). Regarding the study in general: Among healthy controls, the CDR3 'QG' motif was associated with a particular HLA allele. The study compared the TCRbeta repertoires of patients with CD4+ T-cell large granular lymphocyte leukemia against those of healthy blood donors. Flow cytometry on FACSCanto II or FACSVerse showed that the purified fractions were more than 95% pure among lymphocytes. The paper as a whole reports these results and caveats: Greater clonality appeared to be present in CD4-sorted patient repertoires than in healthy CD4+ repertoires, and the difference was retained after the putative leukemic clones were removed. The data were not HLA-matched, and the higher clonality in CD4+ T-LGLL than in CD8+ T-LGLL could be due to the relatively small sample size. Main leukemic clonotypes were private to each patient, although approximately 25% of the main leukemic clonotypes were found at low frequency in the non-leukemic repertoires of other patients.

Concerning this clone itself: Its recognized antigen is unknown. Nothing much larger sits one base from this clone, and base qualities are not available.

The immunoSEQ assay at survey resolution was applied to genomic DNA for sequencing of TCRbeta rearrangements. Processing in the source paper ran as follows. In the TCR sequencing data, the smallest productive clonotype frequency that could be detected was 2.59 x 10-5. Analyses included only productive TCRbeta rearrangements, meaning complete and in-frame sequences. The clonality of each sample was calculated as Simpson clonality in the immunoSEQ Analyzer version 3.0. Clones were grouped by frequency into very rare, small, medium, large (1-20%) or hyperexpanded (>20%) categories. OLGA 1.2.3 estimated generation probabilities, VDJtools produced V-gene circos plots, VDJdb was queried for specificities, and GLIPH identified CDR3 motifs. The table was pulled from immuneACCESS by TCRdb, which kept in-frame rearrangements only. Such tables lose some clones; where checked, under half of the loss comes from unresolved V genes, and the rest has no known cause. V, J and clone size were drawn from that table, and D and trimming were deduced from the DNA. For this sample the table gives tens of thousands of clones, of which approximately 67% were detected only once. The top ten hold approximately 1.6% of the sample.

The healthy control group was made up of around 37 blood donors, and the Finnish Red Cross blood service supplied their buffy coats. All TCR-sequenced material derived from peripheral blood: patient blood samples and healthy donor buffy coats. Peripheral blood mononuclear cells were isolated by Ficoll-Hypaque gradient centrifugation. CD4+ cells were magnetically purified from the buffy coats of healthy controls. Genomic DNA was extracted using the Gentra Puregene Cell and Tissue kit, and a Qubit 2.0 fluorometer was used to quantify it. The sample was CD4+ T cells from blood buffy coats. The origin of this receptor is a human donor in good health.

DNA sequence: TGCGCCAGCAGCCAAGGTTTGGACAAGGGCTACGAGCAGTACTTC. Its protein product is CASSQGLDKGYEQYF. Here the chain combines TRBV4-3 and TRBJ2-7, and TRBD1 may be the D gene, going by 5 matching bases. CDR1 LGHNA and CDR2 YSLEER are derived from the germline V gene. V sheds 1 base and J sheds 3 bases, leaving 13 bases between their ends. The CDR3 spans 15 residues, from the cysteine through the phenylalanine. The entry retains the CDR3 DNA only, 45 bases that are in frame from base 1.